This T cell receptor (beta chain) was profiled in a study of technical replicates of blood from several donors. The protocol was immunoSEQ multiplex PCR, while the TCRdb copy is restricted to in-frame clones and leaves out a portion. The repertoire holds 65,000 to 85,000 clones, with around 90% as singletons. The CDR3 loop spans 15 amino acids. The germline CDR1 and CDR2 sequences are SGDLS and YYNGEE. V lost 2 bases and J 2 bases, leaving 11 bases between the germline ends. The rearrangement links TRBV9 to TRBJ1-3, with D possibly matching TRBD1 (5 bases). This TCR was sampled from a human donor in good health. The sequencing input was T cells isolated from PBMCs. Here the CDR3 reads CASSVGTLAGNTIYF. The CDR3, as DNA: TGTGCCAGCAGCGTCGGGACTTTGGCTGGAAACACCATATATTTT.